This T cell receptor beta chain was observed in a study of Ad26.COV2.S vaccination and SARS-CoV-2 variants. Study-level information: Of the COV1001 trial arms, the Ad26.COV2.S arm included the donor. Study-level results: Vaccinated individuals (as opposed to placebo recipients) had higher spike-specific TCR breadth.

Data came from immunoSEQ multiplex PCR; TCRdb stores just in-frame clones and leaves some out. The data show 440,000 or so clones, 80% to 90% seen once. Treatment given: about 20 received Ad26.COV2.S at low or high dose, single or two shots; several received placebo; per-sample allocation not given. The study sampled participants on day 63 after the first vaccine or placebo injection. The junction had 4 bases not matched to a gene; V was cut back by 3 bases and J by 1 base. Germline V gene lookup returns CDR1 KGHSH and CDR2 LQKENI. The CDR3 runs 17 residues. On this clone: Its antigen is not known.

Specimen: peripheral blood, collected in a trial of Ad26.COV2.S vaccine versus placebo. The chain uses TRBV18 and TRBJ2-3, with 13 bases lining up with TRBD2. This clonotype was sampled from a person between 18 and 65 years old who received the Ad26.COV2.S COVID-19 vaccine or a placebo. CDR3 in DNA: TGTGCCAGCTCACCGGGACTAGCGGGGTTCCGCACAGATACGCAGTATTTT. Encoded protein: CASSPGLAGFRTDTQYF.